This entry is about one T cell receptor (beta chain). Assay used: immunoSEQ multiplex PCR; TCRdb lists only in-frame clones, some missing. The repertoire holds over 900 clones, with roughly 91% as singletons. The data originate from a study of chemoradiotherapy in HPV16-positive cancers. Over chemoradiotherapy, repertoires were sampled more than once. Germline V lookup: CDR1 MNHNY, CDR2 SVGAGI (reference sequence). V was clipped by 7 bases and J by 2 bases, with 15 bases between them. The CDR3 length is 14 residues. V usage is TRBV6-6 and J usage is TRBJ2-7; possible D gene TRBD1, 6 bases. The receptor was isolated from a human donor with HPV-associated anogenital cancer. The source material was tumor tissue, sampled from a patient who underwent chemoradiotherapy. The CDR3 sequence: CASTNRDTTYEQYF. CDR3 in DNA: TGTGCCAGCACTAACCGGGACACTACCTACGAGCAGTACTTC.